These 28 T cell receptor beta chains originate from one sample sequenced in a study of T cells in localized non-small cell lung cancer. The repertoire was sequenced with immunoSEQ multiplex PCR; TCRdb's copy has only in-frame clones and lacks some. Among nearly 40,000 clones listed, roughly 86% were seen once. Sequenced here: peripheral blood, sampled before any cancer treatment. The receptors here all came from a man aged 18 to 49 with stage I lung adenocarcinoma.

The chain employs TRBV28 and TRBJ1-1; 11 bases match TRBD1. The length of the CDR3 is 15 residues. The junction had 7 bases not matched to a gene; V was cut back by 6 bases and J by 4 bases. Germline V gene data show CDR1 as MDHEN and CDR2 as SYDVKM. The CDR3 loop reads CASSPGQGASTEAFF. CDR3 bases: TGTGCCAGCAGCCCTGGACAGGGGGCGAGCACTGAAGCTTTCTTT.

V is TRBV19 and J is TRBJ1-1, with D possibly being TRBD1 (5 bases). This CDR3 contains 15 residues. Trimming stripped 5 bases from V and 0 bases from J, with 13 bases between. The germline V gene has CDR1 LNHDA and CDR2 SQIVND (reference sequence). DNA for the CDR3: TGTGCCAGTAGTCTACAGGCTCCCATGAACACTGAAGCTTTCTTT. Its protein product is CASSLQAPMNTEAFF.

V usage is TRBV6-6 and J usage is TRBJ1-3; D ambiguous. This CDR3 region has 12 residues. The germline V and J ends were trimmed by 2 bases and 4 bases, with 3 bases remaining between them. Germline V gives CDR1 MNHNY, CDR2 SVGAGI (reference sequence). In DNA, the CDR3 is TGTGCCAGCAGTTACGGAGGAAACACCATATATTTT. Protein: CASSYGGNTIYF.

The chain joins TRBV9 to TRBJ1-2; D is perhaps TRBD1 (5 bases). This CDR3 has 13 residues. V was pared by 4 bases and J by 7 bases, with 14 bases between. CDR1 and CDR2 from the germline V gene are SGDLS and YYNGEE. CDR3 nucleotide sequence: TGTGCCAGCAGCAAGACAGTTTTTGGTGGCTACACCTTC. It translates to CASSKTVFGGYTF.

The chain carries TRBV11-1 and TRBJ1-2, with D perhaps TRBD1 (6 bases). Germline V gene data show CDR1 as SGHAT and CDR2 as FQDESV (reference sequence). V lost 5 bases, J lost 2 bases, and 9 bases lay in between. The CDR3 sequence is 13 residues long. CDR3 DNA sequence: TGTGCCAGCAGCCAGGGGCTAAACTATGGCTACACCTTC. Translated: CASSQGLNYGYTF.

This chain links TRBV19 with TRBJ1-1, with D perhaps matching TRBD1 (6 bases). V was trimmed by 8 bases and J by 10 bases, leaving 14 bases between them. Germline-derived CDR1 and CDR2 are LNHDA and SQIVND (reference sequence). The CDR3 contains 11 residues. CDR3 sequence reads: CASDGTFRAFF. The CDR3 region has the DNA TGTGCCAGTGATGGGACATTCCGAGCTTTCTTT.

There are a few counts of this clone. The gene calls are TRBV29-1 and TRBJ1-2; D gene unclear. V was pared by 4 bases and J by 6 bases, with 9 bases between. The length of the CDR3 is 11 residues. Germline V gene data show CDR1 as SQVTM and CDR2 as ANQGSEA. CDR3 loop: CSVGLGDGYTF. The DNA of the CDR3 is TGCAGCGTTGGTCTTGGGGATGGCTACACCTTC.

V is TRBV6-6 and J is TRBJ1-5; TRBD1 aligns across 7 bases. The CDR3 extends over 13 amino acids. With V trimmed by 4 bases and J by 9 bases, 6 bases remained unmatched. CDR1 MNHNY and CDR2 SVGAGI come from the germline V gene (reference sequence). This chain's CDR3 is CASSSGGPGPQHF. Written as DNA, the CDR3 is TGTGCCAGCAGTTCAGGGGGGCCGGGGCCCCAGCATTTT.

This chain connects TRBV4-1 to TRBJ2-1, with D possibly being TRBD1 (6 bases). V lost 0 bases and J 16 bases, leaving 16 bases between the germline ends. The length of the CDR3 is 13 residues. CDR1 is MGHRA and CDR2 is YSYEKL in the germline V gene. In DNA form, the CDR3 reads TGCGCCAGCAGCCAAGACCCCGGGACATTCGAATTCTTC. This gives the protein CASSQDPGTFEFF.

This sequence joins TRBV5-6 and TRBJ1-5; D possibly corresponds to TRBD1 (5 bases). The length of the CDR3 is 15 residues. V lost 0 bases, J lost 1 base, and 8 bases lay in between. Germline CDR1 is SGHDT and CDR2 is YYEEEE. CDR3: CASSLGGFSNQPQHF. In DNA, the CDR3 is TGTGCCAGCAGCTTGGGGGGGTTCAGCAATCAGCCCCAGCATTTT.

This clone was detected a few times. The chain couples TRBV7-2 to TRBJ1-3; D may be TRBD1 (6 bases). Trimming took 5 bases from V and 1 from J, leaving 21 bases between them. The CDR3 consists of 18 residues. Germline CDR1 SGHTA, CDR2 FQGNSA. CDR3 DNA sequence: TGTGCCAGCAGCCCATCCCCCCGGGACACTTATTCTGGAAACACCATATATTTT. Amino acid sequence: CASSPSPRDTYSGNTIYF.

The gene calls are TRBV23-1 and TRBJ1-3; no reliable D call. TRBV23-1 is an open reading frame, and its role is uncertain. There are 15 residues in the CDR3. Trimming shortened V by 7 bases and J by 5 bases, and 18 bases separated the two germline ends. The DNA of the CDR3 is TGCGCCAGCACCCGCTTTCCCGTGGGTCGAAACACCATATATTTT. As protein: CASTRFPVGRNTIYF.

The genes are TRBV5-1 and TRBJ2-5, with 9 bases identical to TRBD2. Looked up from germline, CDR1 is SGHRS and CDR2 is YFSETQ. The CDR3 has 14 residues. V shed 6 bases, J shed 2 bases, and the junction held 5 bases outside the gene matches. CDR3 nucleotide sequence: TGCGCCAGCAAAAGCGGGGGGTCACAAGAGACCCAGTACTTC. Protein sequence: CASKSGGSQETQYF.

This chain links TRBV5-8 with TRBJ1-2, with D maybe TRBD1 (6 bases). This CDR3 is 12 amino acids long. CDR1 and CDR2 from the germline V gene are SGHTS and YDEGEE. V was shortened by 4 bases and J by 5 bases, with 9 bases between the two germline ends. CDR3 nucleotides: TGTGCCAGCAGCGGGGGGCGGTATGGCTACACCTTC. Protein sequence: CASSGGRYGYTF.

V gene TRBV30 combines with J gene TRBJ1-6, with D unclear. Trimming took 3 bases from V and 9 from J, leaving 9 bases between them. Per germline, CDR1 GTSNPN and CDR2 SVGIG (reference sequence). The CDR3 contains 12 residues. Here the CDR3 reads CAWSLMGSPLHF. In DNA form, the CDR3 reads TGTGCCTGGAGCCTGATGGGTTCACCCCTCCACTTT.

The chain employs TRBV30 and TRBJ2-1, with 10 bases identical to TRBD2. The ends lost 3 bases at V and 6 bases at J; junction bases unmatched: 5. Germline CDR1 reads GTSNPN; CDR2 reads SVGIG (reference sequence). This CDR3 region has 14 residues. Written as DNA, the CDR3 is TGTGCCTGGAGCTCAGGACTAGCGGCCAATGAGCAGTTCTTC. Translating gives CAWSSGLAANEQFF.

This sequence joins TRBV5-1 and TRBJ2-2; 7 positions match TRBD1. Trimming at V came to 0 bases and at J to 7 bases, leaving 6 bases not matched to a gene. Looked up from germline, CDR1 is SGHRS and CDR2 is YFSETQ. The CDR3 contains 15 residues. The CDR3 here is CASSLDGTVNGELFF. In DNA form, the CDR3 reads TGCGCCAGCAGCTTGGACGGGACAGTAAACGGGGAGCTGTTTTTT.

The CDR3 spells CASKGSLGSYEKLFF. The CDR3 DNA reads as TGTGCCAGCAAGGGGAGTCTGGGGAGCTATGAAAAACTGTTTTTT. The rearrangement links TRBV2 to TRBJ1-4; possible D gene TRBD1, 5 bases. Trimming pared 7 bases from V and 6 bases from J, leaving 18 bases between. Germline values: CDR1 SNHLY, CDR2 FYNNEI. This CDR3 comprises 15 residues.

The V gene is TRBV2, the J gene TRBJ1-6, with D perhaps matching TRBD1 (5 bases). CDR1 and CDR2 from the germline V gene are SNHLY and FYNNEI. The CDR3 is 17 amino acids. V shed 6 bases and J shed 0 bases, with 15 bases lying between them. The DNA for the CDR3 is TGTGCCAGCAGGCGGGGGGGTGCGAGCTCCTATAATTCACCCCTCCACTTT. Protein: CASRRGGASSYNSPLHF. The full variable domain, its missing parts supplied by reference TRBV2 and TRBJ1-6, is EPEVTQTPSHQVTQMGQEVILRCVPISNHLYFYWYRQILGQKVEFLVSFYNNEISEKSEIFDDQFSVERPDGSNFTLKIRSTKLEDSAMYFCASRRGGASSYNSPLHFGNGTRLTVT.

The V and J genes are TRBV5-1 and TRBJ1-6; a possible D gene is TRBD1 (6 bases). V was cut by 0 bases and J by 7 bases, with 11 bases left in between. The germline V gene encodes CDR1 SGHRS and CDR2 YFSETQ. The CDR3 totals 15 residues. The CDR3 coding sequence is TGCGCCAGCAGCTTGGAACAGGGCCACAATTCACCCCTCCACTTT. It specifies CASSLEQGHNSPLHF. Complete variable domain (other parts from reference TRBV5-1 and TRBJ1-6): KAGVTQTPRYLIKTRGQQVTLSCSPISGHRSVSWYQQTPGQGLQFLFEYFSETQRNKGNFPGRFSGRQFSNSRSEMNVSTLELGDSALYLCASSLEQGHNSPLHFGNGTRLTVT.

This clone was seen once. The chain has TRBV2 and TRBJ1-2; 7 bases fit TRBD1. V was pared by 3 bases and J by 7 bases, with 8 bases of the junction left unmatched. The CDR3 sequence is 14 residues long. Germline V gene sequence: CDR1 SNHLY, CDR2 FYNNEI. In DNA form, the CDR3 reads TGTGCCAGCAGTGAGTTGAGACAGGGTGGTGGCTACACCTTC. This gives the protein CASSELRQGGGYTF.

The chain has TRBV30 and TRBJ1-2, with TRBD1 identical over 10 bases. Germline lookup yields CDR1 GTSNPN and CDR2 SVGIG (reference sequence). V shed 2 bases and J 8 bases; nucleotides not matched to a gene: 8. CDR3 length: 14 amino acids. CDR3 in amino acids: CAWSRDRGQGGYTF. CDR3 in DNA: TGTGCCTGGAGTCGCGACAGGGGGCAGGGGGGCTACACCTTC.

V is TRBV7-3 and J is TRBJ2-2; maybe TRBD2 (5 bases). CDR1 and CDR2 (germline): SGHTA, FQGTGA. This CDR3 spans 14 amino acids. The ends were cut back, 5 bases at V and 1 base at J, with 8 bases in the middle. The CDR3, as DNA: TGTGCCAGCAGCCCTCGGGGGAACACCGGGGAGCTGTTTTTT. Amino acid sequence: CASSPRGNTGELFF.

V gene TRBV13 combines with J gene TRBJ1-2, with D perhaps matching TRBD1 (6 bases). CDR3 length equals 14 residues. The V and J ends lost 1 base and 4 bases respectively, with 10 bases between them. Germline loops: CDR1 PRHDT, CDR2 FYEKMQ (reference sequence). The CDR3 spells CASSLVGGSYGYTF. CDR3 DNA sequence: TGTGCCAGCAGCTTAGTAGGGGGGAGCTATGGCTACACCTTC.

The chain links TRBV7-9 to TRBJ1-3; a weak D match, TRBD1 (6 bases). Per the germline V gene, CDR1 is SEHNR and CDR2 is FQNEAQ (reference sequence). This CDR3 has 17 amino acids. V lost 2 bases and J lost 0, with 14 bases in between. The CDR3 bases are TGTGCCAGCAGCTTATATACAGGGTCTAACTCTGGAAACACCATATATTTT. It codes for CASSLYTGSNSGNTIYF.

The rearrangement joins TRBV15 to TRBJ1-1; D ambiguous. The germline CDR1 and CDR2 sequences are LNHNV and YYDKDF (reference sequence). The CDR3 runs 13 residues. Trimming took 4 bases from V and 4 from J, leaving 10 bases between them. CDR3 in amino acids: CATSKEPLTEAFF. CDR3 DNA sequence: TGTGCCACCAGCAAGGAACCCCTCACTGAAGCTTTCTTT.

CDR3 loop: CASRFNEKLFF. CDR3 DNA sequence: TGTGCCAGCAGGTTCAATGAAAAACTGTTTTTT. The genes are TRBV12-1 and TRBJ1-4. TRBV12-1 is reported as a pseudogene. The CDR3 contains 11 residues.

The chain combines TRBV7-2 with TRBJ1-2; D call uncertain. The CDR3 covers 12 residues. Germline CDR1 and CDR2: SGHTA and FQGNSA. V lost 3 bases to trimming and J lost 6 bases, with 8 bases between them. The CDR3 region is CASSFDLNGYTF. The CDR3 bases are TGTGCCAGCAGCTTTGACTTGAATGGCTACACCTTC.